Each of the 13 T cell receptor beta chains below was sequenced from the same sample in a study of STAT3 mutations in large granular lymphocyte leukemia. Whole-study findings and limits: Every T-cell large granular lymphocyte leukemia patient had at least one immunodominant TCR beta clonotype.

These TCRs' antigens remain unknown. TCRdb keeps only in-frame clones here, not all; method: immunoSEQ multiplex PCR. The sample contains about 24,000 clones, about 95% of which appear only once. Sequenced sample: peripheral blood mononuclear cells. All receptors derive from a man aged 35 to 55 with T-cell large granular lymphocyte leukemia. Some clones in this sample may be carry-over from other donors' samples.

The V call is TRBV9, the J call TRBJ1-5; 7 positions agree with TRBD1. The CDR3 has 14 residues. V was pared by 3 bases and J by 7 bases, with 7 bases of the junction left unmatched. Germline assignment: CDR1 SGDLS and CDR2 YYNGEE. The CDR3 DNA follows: TGTGCCAGCAGCGAAGGACAGGCGGGCCAGCCCCAGCATTTT. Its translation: CASSEGQAGQPQHF.

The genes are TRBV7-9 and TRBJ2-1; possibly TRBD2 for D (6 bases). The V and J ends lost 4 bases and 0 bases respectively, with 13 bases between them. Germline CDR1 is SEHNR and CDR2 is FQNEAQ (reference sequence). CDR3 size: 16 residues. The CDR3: CASSSLRGSSYNEQFF. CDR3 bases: TGTGCCAGCAGCTCTCTTCGGGGGAGCTCCTACAATGAGCAGTTCTTC.

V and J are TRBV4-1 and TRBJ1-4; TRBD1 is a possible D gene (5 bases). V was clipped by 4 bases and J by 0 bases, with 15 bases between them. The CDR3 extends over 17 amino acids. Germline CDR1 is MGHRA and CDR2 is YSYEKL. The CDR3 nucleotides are TGCGCCAGCAGCCGCCTAGCGGGGGACGCAACTAATGAAAAACTGTTTTTT. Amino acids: CASSRLAGDATNEKLFF.

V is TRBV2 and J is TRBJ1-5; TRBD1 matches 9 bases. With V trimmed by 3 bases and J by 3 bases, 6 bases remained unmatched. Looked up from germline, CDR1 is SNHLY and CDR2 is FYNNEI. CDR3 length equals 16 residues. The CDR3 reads CASSEGQGLNNQPQHF. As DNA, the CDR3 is TGTGCCAGCAGTGAGGGACAGGGATTGAACAATCAGCCCCAGCATTTT.

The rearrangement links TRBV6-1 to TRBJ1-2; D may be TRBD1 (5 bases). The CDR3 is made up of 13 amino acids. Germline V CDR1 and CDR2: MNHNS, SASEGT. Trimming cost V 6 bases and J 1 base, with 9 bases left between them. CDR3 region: CASRGGVNYGYTF. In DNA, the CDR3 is TGTGCCAGCAGGGGGGGGGTTAACTATGGCTACACCTTC.

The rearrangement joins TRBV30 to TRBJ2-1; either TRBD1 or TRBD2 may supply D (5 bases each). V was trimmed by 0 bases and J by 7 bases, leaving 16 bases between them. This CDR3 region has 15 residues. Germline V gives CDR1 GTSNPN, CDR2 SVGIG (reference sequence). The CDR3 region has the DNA TGTGCCTGGAGTGTACCCGGGGCTGGAGGAAATGAGCAGTTCTTC. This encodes CAWSVPGAGGNEQFF. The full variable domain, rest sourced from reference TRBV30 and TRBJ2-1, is SQTIHQWPATLVQPVGSPLSLECTVEGTSNPNLYWYRQAAGRGLQLLFYSVGIGQISSEVPQNLSASRPQDRQFILSSKKLLLSDSGFYLCAWSVPGAGGNEQFFGPGTRLTVL.

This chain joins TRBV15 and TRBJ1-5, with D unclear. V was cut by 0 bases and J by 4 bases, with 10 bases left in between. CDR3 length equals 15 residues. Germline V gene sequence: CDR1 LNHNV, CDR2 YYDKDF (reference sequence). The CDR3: CATSRDPGSNQPQHF. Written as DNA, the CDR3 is TGTGCCACCAGCAGAGATCCGGGGTCTAATCAGCCCCAGCATTTT.

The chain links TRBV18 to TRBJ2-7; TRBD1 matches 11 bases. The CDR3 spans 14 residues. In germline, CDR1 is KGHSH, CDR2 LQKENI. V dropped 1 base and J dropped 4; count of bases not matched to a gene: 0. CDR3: CASSPRDRGYEQYF. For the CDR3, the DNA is TGTGCCAGCTCACCACGGGACAGGGGGTACGAGCAGTACTTC. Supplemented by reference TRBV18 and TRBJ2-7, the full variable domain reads NAGVMQNPRHLVRRRGQEARLRCSPMKGHSHVYWYRQLPEEGLKFMVYLQKENIIDESGMPKERFSAEFPKEGPSILRIQQVVRGDSAAYFCASSPRDRGYEQYFGPGTRLTVT.

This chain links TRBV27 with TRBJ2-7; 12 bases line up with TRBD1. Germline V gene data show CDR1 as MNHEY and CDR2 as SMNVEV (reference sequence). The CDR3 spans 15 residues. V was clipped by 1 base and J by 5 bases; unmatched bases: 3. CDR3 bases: TGTGCCAGCAGTTTATGGGGACAGGGGGCCCACGAGCAGTACTTC. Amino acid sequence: CASSLWGQGAHEQYF.

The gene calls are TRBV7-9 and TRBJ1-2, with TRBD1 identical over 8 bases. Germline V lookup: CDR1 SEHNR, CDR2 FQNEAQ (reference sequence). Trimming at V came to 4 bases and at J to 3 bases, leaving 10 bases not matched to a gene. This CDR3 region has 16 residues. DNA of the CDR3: TGTGCCAGCAGCTACCAGGGGGCGACATCTTACTATGGCTACACCTTC. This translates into CASSYQGATSYYGYTF.

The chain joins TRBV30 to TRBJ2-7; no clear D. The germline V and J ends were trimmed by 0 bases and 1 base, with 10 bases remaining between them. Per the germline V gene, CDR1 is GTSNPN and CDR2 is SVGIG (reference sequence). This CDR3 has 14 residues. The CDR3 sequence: CAWSVISTSYEQYF. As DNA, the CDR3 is TGTGCCTGGAGTGTAATCAGTACTTCCTACGAGCAGTACTTC.

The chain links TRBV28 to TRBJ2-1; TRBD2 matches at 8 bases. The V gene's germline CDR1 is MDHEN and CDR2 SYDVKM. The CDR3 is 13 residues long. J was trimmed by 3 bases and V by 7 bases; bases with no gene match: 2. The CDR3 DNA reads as TGTGCCAGCACCGGGAGGGACTACAATGAGCAGTTCTTC. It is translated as CASTGRDYNEQFF.

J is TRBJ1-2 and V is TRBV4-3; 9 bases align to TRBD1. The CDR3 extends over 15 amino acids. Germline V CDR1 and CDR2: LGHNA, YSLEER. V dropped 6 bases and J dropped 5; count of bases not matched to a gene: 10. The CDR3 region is CASSIRDRELYGYTF. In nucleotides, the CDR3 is TGCGCCAGCAGTATTCGGGACAGGGAACTATATGGCTACACCTTC.